The 11 T cell receptor beta chains presented below share a single source sample, sequenced in a study of Ad26.COV2.S vaccination and SARS-CoV-2 variants. Here immunoSEQ multiplex PCR was the method, and the copy in TCRdb shows in-frame clones only, minus some. The sample shows about 430,000 clones, approximately 92% of them seen only once. Described treatment: roughly 20 received Ad26.COV2.S at low or high dose, single or two shots; 5 received placebo; per-sample allocation not given. On day 63 after the first injection, vaccine and placebo recipients gave samples. The sequenced sample was peripheral blood, obtained in a trial of Ad26.COV2.S vaccine versus placebo. The receptors were sampled from a person between 18 and 65 years old who received the Ad26.COV2.S COVID-19 vaccine or a placebo.

The V and J genes are TRBV3-1 (or the pseudogene TRBV3-2) and TRBJ2-5; no firm D call. The CDR3 length is 13 residues. The germline CDR1 and CDR2 sequences are LGHDT and YNNKEL (reference sequence). Trimming took off 1 base at V and 5 bases at J, with 8 bases between the two ends. CDR3 sequence reads: CASSQGPPETQYF. The CDR3 DNA sequence: TGTGCCAGCAGCCAAGGGCCCCCGGAGACCCAGTACTTC.

J is TRBJ2-5 and V is TRBV5-1, with 10 bases lining up with TRBD2. This CDR3 has 16 residues. Germline trimming cut 0 bases from V and 5 bases from J; bases unmatched to any gene: 7. The germline V gene encodes CDR1 SGHRS and CDR2 YFSETQ. The CDR3 DNA follows: TGCGCCAGCAGCTTGGGAGCTAGCGGGAGTCAGGAGACCCAGTACTTC. This codes for CASSLGASGSQETQYF. Complete variable domain (other parts from reference TRBV5-1 and TRBJ2-5): KAGVTQTPRYLIKTRGQQVTLSCSPISGHRSVSWYQQTPGQGLQFLFEYFSETQRNKGNFPGRFSGRQFSNSRSEMNVSTLELGDSALYLCASSLGASGSQETQYFGPGTRLLVL.

J is TRBJ2-1 and V is TRBV24-1; TRBD2 aligns across 7 bases. The CDR3 consists of 13 residues. V shed 10 bases and J 5 bases; nucleotides not matched to a gene: 7. Germline V gene sequence: CDR1 KGHDR, CDR2 SFDVKD. Here the CDR3 DNA reads TGTGCCACGGCGGGAGAGAAGAACAATGAGCAGTTCTTC. Amino acid sequence: CATAGEKNNEQFF.

The chain couples TRBV5-1 to TRBJ2-1, with a weak D call TRBD2 (6 bases). CDR1 SGHRS and CDR2 YFSETQ come from the germline V gene. The CDR3 totals 16 residues. Trimming pared 5 bases from V and 5 bases from J, leaving 20 bases between. CDR3 sequence reads: CASRRSSGTWDNEQFF. Written as DNA, the CDR3 is TGCGCCAGCAGAAGGTCATCCGGGACTTGGGACAATGAGCAGTTCTTC.

V gene TRBV12-3 or TRBV12-4 combines with J gene TRBJ2-5, with D perhaps being TRBD1 or TRBD2 (5 bases each). This CDR3 has 13 amino acids. With 7 bases removed from V and 5 bases from J, the gap between germline ends came to 14 bases. The CDR3 sequence is CASIRQGGETQYF. The CDR3 DNA is TGTGCCAGCATTCGTCAGGGCGGGGAGACCCAGTACTTC.

The chain is built from TRBV7-2 and TRBJ2-1; D is unclear. The CDR3 extends over 14 amino acids. Germline CDR1 and CDR2: SGHTA and FQGNSA. The V and J ends lost 1 base and 8 bases respectively, with 12 bases between them. CDR3 region: CASSLDYKSHEQFF. In DNA form, the CDR3 reads TGTGCCAGCAGCTTAGATTATAAGAGCCATGAGCAGTTCTTC.

The chain couples TRBV19 to TRBJ2-1, with TRBD2 identical over 10 bases. Germline loops: CDR1 LNHDA, CDR2 SQIVND (reference sequence). V gave up 3 bases and J gave up 6 bases; unmatched junction bases: 5. The CDR3 loop spans 15 amino acids. The CDR3 region has the DNA TGTGCCAGTAGTATTGGGCTAGCGGGAGTCAATGAGCAGTTCTTC. This codes for CASSIGLAGVNEQFF.

This chain uses TRBV6-5 with TRBJ1-2, with 7 bases fitting TRBD1. V lost 7 bases and J lost 6; bases outside the gene matches: 8. The CDR3 spans 13 residues. Per the germline V gene, CDR1 is MNHEY and CDR2 is SVGAGI. DNA for the CDR3: TGTGCCAGCACCCTGACAGGGACCAATGGCTACACCTTC. Translated: CASTLTGTNGYTF.

This clone showed up just once. A read error may produce the germline difference seen at one junction end. The chain links TRBV30 to TRBJ1-3; the match to TRBD1 covers 9 bases. Germline V gene data show CDR1 as GTSNPN and CDR2 as SVGIG (reference sequence). The CDR3 sequence is 13 residues long. The CDR3 DNA follows: TGTGCCTGGAGGGGACAGGGTGGAGACACCATATATTTT. Protein: CAWRGQGGDTIYF.

The chain combines TRBV19 with TRBJ2-1; the match to TRBD2 covers 7 bases. The germline gives CDR1 LNHDA, CDR2 SQIVND (reference sequence). After removal of 6 bases from V and 3 bases from J, the junction contained 8 bases not matched to a gene. This CDR3 has 15 amino acids. The CDR3 bases are TGTGCCAGTAGCCTCGGCGGGAGTGTCTACAATGAGCAGTTCTTC. Its translation: CASSLGGSVYNEQFF.

V usage is TRBV4-1 and J usage is TRBJ2-1, with 11 positions matching TRBD2. CDR1 and CDR2 from the germline V gene are MGHRA and YSYEKL. V gave up 3 bases and J gave up 4 bases; unmatched junction bases: 2. This CDR3 contains 15 residues. CDR3 loop: CASSQTSGTYNEQFF. The CDR3 DNA follows: TGCGCCAGCAGCCAGACTAGCGGGACATACAATGAGCAGTTCTTC.